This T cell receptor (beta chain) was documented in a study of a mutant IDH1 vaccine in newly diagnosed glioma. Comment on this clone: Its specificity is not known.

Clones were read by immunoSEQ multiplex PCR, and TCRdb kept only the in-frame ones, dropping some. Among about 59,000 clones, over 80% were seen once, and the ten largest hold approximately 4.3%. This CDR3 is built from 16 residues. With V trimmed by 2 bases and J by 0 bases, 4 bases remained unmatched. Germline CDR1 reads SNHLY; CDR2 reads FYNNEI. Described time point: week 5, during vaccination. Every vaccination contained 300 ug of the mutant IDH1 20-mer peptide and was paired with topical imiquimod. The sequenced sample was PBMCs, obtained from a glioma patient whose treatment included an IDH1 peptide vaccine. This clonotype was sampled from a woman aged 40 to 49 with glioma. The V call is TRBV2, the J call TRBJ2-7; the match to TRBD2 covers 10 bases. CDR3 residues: CASSEPSGGTSYEQYF. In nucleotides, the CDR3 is TGTGCCAGCAGTGAACCTAGCGGGGGAACCTCCTACGAGCAGTACTTC. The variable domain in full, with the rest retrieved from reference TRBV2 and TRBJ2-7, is EPEVTQTPSHQVTQMGQEVILRCVPISNHLYFYWYRQILGQKVEFLVSFYNNEISEKSEIFDDQFSVERPDGSNFTLKIRSTKLEDSAMYFCASSEPSGGTSYEQYFGPGTRLTVT.